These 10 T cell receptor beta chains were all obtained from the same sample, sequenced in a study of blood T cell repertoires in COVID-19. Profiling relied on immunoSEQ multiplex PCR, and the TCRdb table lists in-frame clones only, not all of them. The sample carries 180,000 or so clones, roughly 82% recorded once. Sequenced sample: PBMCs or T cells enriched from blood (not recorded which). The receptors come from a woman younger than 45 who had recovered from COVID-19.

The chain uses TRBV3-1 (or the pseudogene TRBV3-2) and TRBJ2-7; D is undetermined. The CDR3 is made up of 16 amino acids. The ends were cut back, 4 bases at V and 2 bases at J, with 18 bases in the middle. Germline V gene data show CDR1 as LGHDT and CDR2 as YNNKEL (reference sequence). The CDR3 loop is CASSPVKRIGTYEQYF. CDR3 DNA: TGTGCCAGCAGCCCCGTGAAGCGTATCGGCACCTACGAGCAGTACTTC.

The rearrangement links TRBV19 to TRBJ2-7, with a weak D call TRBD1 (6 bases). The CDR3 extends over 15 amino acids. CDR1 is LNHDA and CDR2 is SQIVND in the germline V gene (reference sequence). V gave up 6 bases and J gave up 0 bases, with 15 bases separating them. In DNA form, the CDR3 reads TGTGCCAGTAGGGAGACAGGCCGGAGCTCCTACGAGCAGTACTTC. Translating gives CASRETGRSSYEQYF.

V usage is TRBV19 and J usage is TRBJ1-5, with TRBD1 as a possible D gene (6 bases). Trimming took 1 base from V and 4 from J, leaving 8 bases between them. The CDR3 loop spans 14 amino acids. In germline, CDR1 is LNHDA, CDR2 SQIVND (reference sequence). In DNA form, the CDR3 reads TGTGCCAGTAGTATAGCGGACAGAAATCAGCCCCAGCATTTT. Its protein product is CASSIADRNQPQHF.

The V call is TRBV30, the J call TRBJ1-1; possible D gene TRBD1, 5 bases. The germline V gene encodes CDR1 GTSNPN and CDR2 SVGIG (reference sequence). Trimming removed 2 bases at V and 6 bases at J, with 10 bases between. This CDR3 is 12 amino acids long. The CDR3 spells CAWSRQGAEAFF. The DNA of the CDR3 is TGTGCCTGGAGTCGCCAGGGCGCTGAAGCTTTCTTT.

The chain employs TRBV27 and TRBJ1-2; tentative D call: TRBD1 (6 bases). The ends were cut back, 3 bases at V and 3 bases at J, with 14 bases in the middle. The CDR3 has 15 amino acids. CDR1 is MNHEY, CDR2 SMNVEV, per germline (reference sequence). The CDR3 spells CASSFGGAGHYGYTF. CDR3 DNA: TGTGCCAGCAGTTTCGGGGGGGCAGGTCACTATGGCTACACCTTC.

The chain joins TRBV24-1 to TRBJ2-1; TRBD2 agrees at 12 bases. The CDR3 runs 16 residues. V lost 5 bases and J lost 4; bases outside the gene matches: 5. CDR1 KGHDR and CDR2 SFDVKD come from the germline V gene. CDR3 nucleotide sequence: TGTGCCACCAGTGGTCCCCTAGCGGGAGGGTACAATGAGCAGTTCTTC. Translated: CATSGPLAGGYNEQFF.

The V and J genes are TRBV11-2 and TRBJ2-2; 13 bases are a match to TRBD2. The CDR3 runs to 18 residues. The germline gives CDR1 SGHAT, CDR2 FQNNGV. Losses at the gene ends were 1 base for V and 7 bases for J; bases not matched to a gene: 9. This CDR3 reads CASSLALGLAGEVGELFF. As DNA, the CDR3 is TGTGCCAGCAGCTTAGCGTTAGGACTAGCGGGAGAGGTCGGGGAGCTGTTTTTT.

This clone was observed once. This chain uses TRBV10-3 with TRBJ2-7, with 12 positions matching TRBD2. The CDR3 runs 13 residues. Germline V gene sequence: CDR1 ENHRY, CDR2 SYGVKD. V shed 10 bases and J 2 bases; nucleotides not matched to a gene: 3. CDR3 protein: CATRLAGAYEQYF. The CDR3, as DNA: TGTGCCACCAGACTAGCGGGAGCCTACGAGCAGTACTTC.

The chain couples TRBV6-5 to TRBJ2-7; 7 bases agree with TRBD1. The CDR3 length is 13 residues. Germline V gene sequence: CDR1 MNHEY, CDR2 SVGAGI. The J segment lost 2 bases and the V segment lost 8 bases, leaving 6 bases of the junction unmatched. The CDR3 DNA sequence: TGTGCCAGCGGACAGGACATAACCTACGAGCAGTACTTC. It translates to CASGQDITYEQYF.

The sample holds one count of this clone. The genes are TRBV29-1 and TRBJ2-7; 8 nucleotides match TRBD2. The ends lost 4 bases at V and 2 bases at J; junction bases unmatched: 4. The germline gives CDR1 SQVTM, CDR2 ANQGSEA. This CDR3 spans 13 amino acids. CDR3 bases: TGCAGCGTTGGTAGCGGGATCACCTACGAGCAGTACTTC. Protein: CSVGSGITYEQYF.